Below, 12 T cell receptor beta chains from the same sample are listed, as sequenced in a study of Graves' ophthalmopathy and Graves' hyperthyroidism. Amplified material comprised TCR beta CDR3 regions derived from RNA transcripts. The library came from an HTBI-primed first-round RT-PCR and a second-round multiplex PCR. TCRdb re-analysed the multiplex PCR reads in MiXCR, keeping a single row per CDR3 protein. The repertoire holds around 1,000,000 distinct CDR3 sequences, with 35% to 45% as singletons. Sequencing was done on a sample of peripheral blood or thyroid tissue (not recorded which). The receptors come from an adult man with Graves' hyperthyroidism.

This clonotype has ten or more counts. The gene calls are TRBV11-2 and TRBJ1-1; D not certain. The CDR3 consists of 14 residues. V lost 5 bases and J 2 bases, leaving 12 bases between the germline ends. Per the germline V gene, CDR1 is SGHAT and CDR2 is FQNNGV. CDR3 DNA sequence: TGTGCCAGCAGCGGATTGACCACTAACACTGAAGCTTTCTTT. This gives the protein CASSGLTTNTEAFF.

The genes are TRBV25-1 and TRBJ1-3; the match to TRBD1 covers 7 bases. With V trimmed by 8 bases and J by 0 bases, 7 bases remained unmatched. The germline gives CDR1 MGHDK, CDR2 SYGVNS. This CDR3 has 15 amino acids. DNA for the CDR3: TGTGCCAGCTTTCCGACAGGGCGCTCTGGAAACACCATATATTTT. This translates into CASFPTGRSGNTIYF.

In regard to this clonotype: Relative to the germline gene, one junction end is altered; a read error may explain this. As DNA, the CDR3 is TGTGCCAGCAGCTTAGCCAGGGACTCTCTGACTGAAAAACTGCTTTTT. Translation: CASSLARDSLTEKLLF. V is TRBV12-3 or TRBV12-4 and J is TRBJ1-4; a weak D match, TRBD1 (5 bases). The CDR3 totals 16 residues.

This chain joins TRBV5-1 and TRBJ2-5; 14 bases agree with TRBD2. V was pared by 4 bases and J by 4 bases, with 12 bases of the junction left unmatched. CDR3 length: 18 amino acids. Germline CDR1 is SGHRS and CDR2 is YFSETQ. The CDR3: CASSRSTSGRAFGETQYF. DNA of the CDR3: TGCGCCAGCAGCCGATCGACTAGCGGGAGGGCCTTCGGAGAGACCCAGTACTTC.

To note about this clonotype: This could be a read error, since a much larger clone is one nucleotide away. This is likely a read error, given that the CDR3 carries no conserved phenylalanine or tryptophan at its end. This chain uses TRBV29-1 with TRBJ1-4, with D uncertain. With 7 bases removed from V and 4 bases from J, the gap between germline ends came to 10 bases. The CDR3 is made up of 12 amino acids. Germline V CDR1 and CDR2: SQVTM, ANQGSEA. The CDR3 DNA follows: TGCAGCGCCCTGGGTGGTAATGAAAAACTGTTTTCT. Translated: CSALGGNEKLFS.

This clonotype was seen repeatedly, ten times or more. V usage is TRBV5-1 and J usage is TRBJ1-1; TRBD1 agrees at 7 bases. V dropped 4 bases and J dropped 1; count of bases not matched to a gene: 10. The CDR3 loop spans 16 amino acids. Germline lookup yields CDR1 SGHRS and CDR2 YFSETQ. CDR3 loop: CASSREPGQPNTEAFF. CDR3 sequence (DNA): TGCGCCAGCAGCCGAGAACCGGGACAGCCGAACACTGAAGCTTTCTTT.

This clonotype was found a few times. This chain uses TRBV10-3 with TRBJ2-2, with 13 bases that match TRBD2. The germline V gene encodes CDR1 ENHRY and CDR2 SYGVKD. The trim removed 5 bases at V and 6 bases at J, leaving 6 bases unmatched. The CDR3 loop spans 16 amino acids. CDR3 sequence (DNA): TGTGCCATCAGTTTGACTAGCGGGAGGTTGCCCGGGGAGCTGTTTTTT. The encoded protein is CAISLTSGRLPGELFF.

This clonotype has at least ten counts. The chain recombines TRBV2 with TRBJ1-3, with TRBD1 identical over 8 bases. The CDR3 is made up of 15 amino acids. CDR1 is SNHLY, CDR2 FYNNEI, per germline. The ends lost 6 bases at V and 2 bases at J; junction bases unmatched: 6. For the CDR3, the DNA is TGTGCCAGCAGGGGGGGGACAGGCCCTGGAAACACCATATATTTT. It codes for CASRGGTGPGNTIYF.

This clonotype has at least ten counts. The chain has TRBV20-1 and TRBJ2-7, with D unresolved. The V gene's germline CDR1 is DFQATT and CDR2 SNEGSKA (reference sequence). This CDR3 region has 13 residues. The V gene lost 3 bases and the J gene lost 3 bases, with 12 bases spanning the gap. In DNA form, the CDR3 reads TGCAGTGCTAGTGGGCACCCCTACTACGAGCAGTACTTC. It encodes CSASGHPYYEQYF.

This clonotype was counted a single time. This may stem from a read error, because a much larger clone lies one nucleotide away. The rearrangement links TRBV29-1 to TRBJ2-7; D assignment may be TRBD1 or TRBD2 (7 bases each). CDR1 and CDR2 from the germline V gene are SQVTM and ANQGSEA. This CDR3 is built from 11 residues. The V end lost 3 bases, the J end lost 9 bases, and 12 bases lay between the germline ends. CDR3 residues: CSVDRGGGQYF. The CDR3 nucleotides read TGCAGCGTTGACAGGGGGGGGGGGCAGTACTTC.

This clonotype occurred many times. The rearrangement links TRBV4-1 to TRBJ1-1; no clear D gene. The V end lost 1 base, the J end lost 10 bases, and 7 bases lay between the germline ends. Germline V gene lookup returns CDR1 MGHRA and CDR2 YSYEKL. The CDR3 sequence is 11 residues long. DNA for the CDR3: TGCGCCAGCAGCCAAGGTCATGGAGCTTTCTTT. Residues: CASSQGHGAFF.

This sequence joins TRBV25-1 and TRBJ2-5; 8 nucleotides align to TRBD2. The CDR3 sequence is 16 residues long. Germline V lookup: CDR1 MGHDK, CDR2 SYGVNS. Trimming removed 3 bases from V and 0 bases from J; junction bases left unmatched: 6. The CDR3 region is CASSDPRGGYQETQYF. The CDR3 DNA is TGTGCCAGCAGTGATCCCCGGGGGGGATACCAAGAGACCCAGTACTTC.